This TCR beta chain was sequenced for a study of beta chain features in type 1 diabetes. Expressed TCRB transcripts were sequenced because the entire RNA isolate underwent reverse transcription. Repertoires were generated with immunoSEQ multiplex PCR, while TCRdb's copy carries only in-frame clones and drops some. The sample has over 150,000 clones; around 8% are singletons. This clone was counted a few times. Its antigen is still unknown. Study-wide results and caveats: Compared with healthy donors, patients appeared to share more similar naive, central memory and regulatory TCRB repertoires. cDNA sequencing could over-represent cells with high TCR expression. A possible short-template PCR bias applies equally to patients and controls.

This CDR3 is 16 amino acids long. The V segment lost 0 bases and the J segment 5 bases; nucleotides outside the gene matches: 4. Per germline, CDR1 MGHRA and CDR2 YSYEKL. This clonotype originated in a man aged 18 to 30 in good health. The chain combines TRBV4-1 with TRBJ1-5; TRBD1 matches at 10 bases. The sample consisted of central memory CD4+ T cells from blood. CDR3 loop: CASSQDGGQGYQPQHF. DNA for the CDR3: TGCGCCAGCAGCCAAGATGGGGGACAGGGGTATCAGCCCCAGCATTTT.